This T cell receptor (beta chain) was profiled in a study of shared clonotypes between healthy human individuals. Clones were sequenced by immunoSEQ multiplex PCR, and TCRdb holds only the in-frame ones, with some missing. The top ten clones hold roughly 1% of a sample with millions of clones, approximately 95% of them seen once. CDR1 is MNHEY and CDR2 is SVGAGI in the germline V gene. The CDR3 length is 15 residues. The trim removed 2 bases at V and 6 bases at J, leaving 1 base unmatched. CD45RO-negative, CCR7-selected cells formed the naive CD8 fraction, which excluded terminally differentiated effector memory CD45RA+ cells.

This rearrangement joins TRBV6-5 to TRBJ1-6; TRBD1 aligns across 10 bases. The sample taken for sequencing was naive CD8+ T cells sorted from blood. The sequence was obtained from a man younger than 35 in good health. CDR3 protein: CASSYGTGANSPLHF. CDR3 DNA: TGTGCCAGCAGTTACGGGACAGGGGCTAATTCACCCCTCCACTTT.